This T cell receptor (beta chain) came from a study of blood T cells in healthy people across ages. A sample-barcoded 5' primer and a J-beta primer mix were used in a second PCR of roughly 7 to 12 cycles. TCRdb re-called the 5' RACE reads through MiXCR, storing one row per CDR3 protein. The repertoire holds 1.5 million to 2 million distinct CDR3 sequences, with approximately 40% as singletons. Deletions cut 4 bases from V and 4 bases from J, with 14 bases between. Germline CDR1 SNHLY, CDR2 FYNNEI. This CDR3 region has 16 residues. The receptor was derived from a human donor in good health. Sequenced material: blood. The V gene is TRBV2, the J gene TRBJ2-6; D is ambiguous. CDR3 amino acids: CASSAIRSAGANVLTF. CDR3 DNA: TGTGCCAGCAGTGCGATCCGGTCGGCAGGGGCCAACGTCCTGACTTTC.